This TCR beta chain was observed in a study of OX40 agonist ivuxolimab in advanced cancers. Study-wide background: Subjects had a mean age of roughly 57 years, with a range of roughly 20 to 80; around 84% were male. Regarding the study as a whole: Still undetermined is the antigen specificity of the expanded peripheral T cells. Some patients without response likewise showed low normalized clonal expansion.

In regard to this clone: Its cognate antigen is unknown.

TCRdb keeps only in-frame clones here, not all; method: immunoSEQ multiplex PCR. The sample shows 70,000 to 95,000 clones, over 80% of them seen only once. Losses at the gene ends were 6 bases for V and 0 bases for J; bases not matched to a gene: 4. There are 14 residues in the CDR3. Germline-derived CDR1 and CDR2 are LGHNT and FRNRAP. The study sampled blood at baseline, cycle 4 day 1, and cycle 7 day 1. The chain carries TRBV12-5 and TRBJ2-7, with 8 bases fitting TRBD2. This TCR derives from an adult with an advanced solid tumor such as melanoma, head and neck, liver or kidney cancer. Source: CD4+ or CD8+ T cells sorted from blood, taken in a trial of the OX40 agonist ivuxolimab. DNA for the CDR3: TGTGCTAGTGGGTCGGGGGGGTACTCCTACGAGCAGTACTTC. It is translated as CASGSGGYSYEQYF.